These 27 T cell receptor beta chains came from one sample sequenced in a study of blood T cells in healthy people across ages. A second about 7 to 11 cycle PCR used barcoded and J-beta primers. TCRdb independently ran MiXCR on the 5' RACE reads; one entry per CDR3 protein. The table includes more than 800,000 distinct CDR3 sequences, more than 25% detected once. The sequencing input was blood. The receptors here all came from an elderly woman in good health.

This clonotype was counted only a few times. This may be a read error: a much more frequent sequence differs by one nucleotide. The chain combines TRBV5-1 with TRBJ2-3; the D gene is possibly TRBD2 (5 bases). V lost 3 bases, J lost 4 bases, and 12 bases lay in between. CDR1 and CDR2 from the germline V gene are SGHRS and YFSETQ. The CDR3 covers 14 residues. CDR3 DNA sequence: TGCGCCAGCAGCTGGGAGCAGGTAGCAGATACGCAGTATTTT. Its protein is CASSWEQVADTQYF.

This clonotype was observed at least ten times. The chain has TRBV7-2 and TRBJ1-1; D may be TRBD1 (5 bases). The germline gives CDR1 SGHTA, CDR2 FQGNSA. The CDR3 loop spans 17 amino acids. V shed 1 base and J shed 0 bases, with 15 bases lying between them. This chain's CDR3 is CASSLGAHRRMNTEAFF. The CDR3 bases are TGTGCCAGCAGCTTAGGCGCGCACAGGCGTATGAACACTGAAGCTTTCTTT.

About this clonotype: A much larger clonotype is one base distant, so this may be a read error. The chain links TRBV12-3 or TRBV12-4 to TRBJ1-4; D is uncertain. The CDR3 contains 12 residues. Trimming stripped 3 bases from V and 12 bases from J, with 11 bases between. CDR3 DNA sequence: TGTGCCAGCAGTTTGTACGGTGATGAACTGTTTTTT. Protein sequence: CASSLYGDELFF.

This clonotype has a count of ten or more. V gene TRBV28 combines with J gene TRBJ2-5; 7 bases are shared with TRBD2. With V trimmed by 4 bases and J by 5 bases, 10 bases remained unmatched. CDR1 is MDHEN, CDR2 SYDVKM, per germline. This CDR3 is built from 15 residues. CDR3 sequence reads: CASSYTGTIMETQYF. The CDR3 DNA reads TGTGCCAGCAGTTACACCGGGACTATAATGGAGACCCAGTACTTC. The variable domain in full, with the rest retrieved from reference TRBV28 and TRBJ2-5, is DVKVTQSSRYLVKRTGEKVFLECVQDMDHENMFWYRQDPGLGLRLIYFSYDVKMKEKGDIPEGYSVSREKKERFSLILESASTNQTSMYLCASSYTGTIMETQYFGPGTRLLVL.

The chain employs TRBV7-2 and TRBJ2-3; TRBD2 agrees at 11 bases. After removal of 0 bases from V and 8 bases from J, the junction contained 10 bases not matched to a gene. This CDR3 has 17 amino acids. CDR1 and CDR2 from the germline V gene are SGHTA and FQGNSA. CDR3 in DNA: TGTGCCAGCAGCTTAGCGACTAGCGGGACGGTGTCAGGTACGCAGTATTTT. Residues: CASSLATSGTVSGTQYF.

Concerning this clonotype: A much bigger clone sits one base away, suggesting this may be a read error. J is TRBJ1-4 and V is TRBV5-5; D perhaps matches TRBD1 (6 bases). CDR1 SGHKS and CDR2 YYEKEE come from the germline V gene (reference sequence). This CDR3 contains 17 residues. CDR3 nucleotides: TGTGCCAGCGGCTTGCCACAGGGTGTCGTCGCTAATGAAAAACTGTTTTTT. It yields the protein CASGLPQGVVANEKLFF.

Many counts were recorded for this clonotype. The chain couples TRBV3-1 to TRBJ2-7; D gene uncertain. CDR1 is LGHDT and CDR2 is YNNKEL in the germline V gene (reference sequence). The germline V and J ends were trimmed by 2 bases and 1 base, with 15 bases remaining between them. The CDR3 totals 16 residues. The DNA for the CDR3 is TGTGCCAGCAGCCAACTCAGACGGACCCGTTCCTACGAGCAGTACTTC. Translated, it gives CASSQLRRTRSYEQYF.

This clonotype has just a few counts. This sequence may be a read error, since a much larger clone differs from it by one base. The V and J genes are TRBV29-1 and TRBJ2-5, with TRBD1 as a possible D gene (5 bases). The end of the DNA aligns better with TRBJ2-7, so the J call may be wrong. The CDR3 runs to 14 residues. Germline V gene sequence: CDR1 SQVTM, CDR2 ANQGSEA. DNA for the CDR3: TGCAGCGTTGAAGATCCCCTCGCAGGGCGCGAGCAGTACTTC. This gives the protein CSVEDPLAGREQYF.

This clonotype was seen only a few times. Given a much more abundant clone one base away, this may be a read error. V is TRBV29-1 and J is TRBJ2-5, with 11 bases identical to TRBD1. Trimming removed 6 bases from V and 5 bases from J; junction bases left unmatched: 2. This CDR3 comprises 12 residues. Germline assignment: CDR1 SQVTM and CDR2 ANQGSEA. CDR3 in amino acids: CSVGDRGETQYF. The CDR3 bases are TGCAGCGTAGGGGACAGGGGGGAGACCCAGTACTTC.

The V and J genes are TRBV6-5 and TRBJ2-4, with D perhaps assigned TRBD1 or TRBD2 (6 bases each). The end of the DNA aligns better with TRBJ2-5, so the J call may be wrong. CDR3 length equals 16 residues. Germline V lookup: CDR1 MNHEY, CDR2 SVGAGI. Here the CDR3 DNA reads TGTGCCAGCACCCAGGGGACTCCGGGCCTTTTGGAGACCCAGTACTTC. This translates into CASTQGTPGLLETQYF.

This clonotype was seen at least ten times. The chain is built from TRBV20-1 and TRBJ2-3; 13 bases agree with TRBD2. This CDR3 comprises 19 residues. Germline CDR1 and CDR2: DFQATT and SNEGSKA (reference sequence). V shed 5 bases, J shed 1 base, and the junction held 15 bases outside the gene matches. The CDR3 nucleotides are TGCAGTGCTGGGAGGAGGCGGACTAGCGGGGGCCGACGCACAGATACGCAGTATTTT. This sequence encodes CSAGRRRTSGGRRTDTQYF.

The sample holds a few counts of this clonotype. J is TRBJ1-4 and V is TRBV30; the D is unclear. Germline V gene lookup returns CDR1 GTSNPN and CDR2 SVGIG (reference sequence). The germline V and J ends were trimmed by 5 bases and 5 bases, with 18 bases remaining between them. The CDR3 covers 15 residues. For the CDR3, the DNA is TGTGCCTGGTCCCCCTGGGATCAGGACAATGAAAAACTGTTTTTT. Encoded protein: CAWSPWDQDNEKLFF.

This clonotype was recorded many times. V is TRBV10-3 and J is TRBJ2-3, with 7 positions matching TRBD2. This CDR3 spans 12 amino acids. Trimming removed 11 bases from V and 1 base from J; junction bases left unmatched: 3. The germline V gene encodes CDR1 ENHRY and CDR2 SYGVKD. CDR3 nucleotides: TGTGCCGTCGCGGGGGGCACAGATACGCAGTATTTT. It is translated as CAVAGGTDTQYF.

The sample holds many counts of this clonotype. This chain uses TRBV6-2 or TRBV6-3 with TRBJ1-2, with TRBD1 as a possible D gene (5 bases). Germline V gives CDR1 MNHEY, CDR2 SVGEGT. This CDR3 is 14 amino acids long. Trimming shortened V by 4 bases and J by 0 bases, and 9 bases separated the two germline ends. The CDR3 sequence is CASSFTTANYGYTF. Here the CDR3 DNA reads TGTGCCAGCAGTTTCACGACAGCTAACTATGGCTACACCTTC.

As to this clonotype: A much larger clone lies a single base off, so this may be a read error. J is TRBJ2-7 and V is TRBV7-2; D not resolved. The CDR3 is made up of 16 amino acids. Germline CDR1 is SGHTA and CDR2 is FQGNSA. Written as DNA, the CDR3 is TGTGCCAGCAGCTTAGCTAATGGCTTCCCCAACTACGGGCAGTACTTC. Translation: CASSLANGFPNYGQYF.

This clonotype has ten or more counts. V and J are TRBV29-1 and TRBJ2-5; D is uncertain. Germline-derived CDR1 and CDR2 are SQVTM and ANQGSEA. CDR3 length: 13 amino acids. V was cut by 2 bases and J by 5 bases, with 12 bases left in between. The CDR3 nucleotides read TGCAGCGTTGAACGGAGTAGCCAGGAGACCCAGTACTTC. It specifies CSVERSSQETQYF.

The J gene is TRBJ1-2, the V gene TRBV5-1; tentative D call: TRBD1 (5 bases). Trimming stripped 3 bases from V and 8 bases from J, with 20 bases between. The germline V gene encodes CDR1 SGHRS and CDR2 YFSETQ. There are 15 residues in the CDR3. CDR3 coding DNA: TGCGCCAGCAGCTCCTTAGGGACTGGAAGGAACGGCTACACCTTC. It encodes CASSSLGTGRNGYTF.

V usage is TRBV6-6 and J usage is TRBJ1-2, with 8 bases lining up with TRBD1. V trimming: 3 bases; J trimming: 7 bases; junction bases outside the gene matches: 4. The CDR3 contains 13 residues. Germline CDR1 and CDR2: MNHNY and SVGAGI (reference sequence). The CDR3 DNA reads TGTGCCAGCAGTTATGGGCAGGGGGCTGGCTACACCTTC. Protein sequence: CASSYGQGAGYTF.

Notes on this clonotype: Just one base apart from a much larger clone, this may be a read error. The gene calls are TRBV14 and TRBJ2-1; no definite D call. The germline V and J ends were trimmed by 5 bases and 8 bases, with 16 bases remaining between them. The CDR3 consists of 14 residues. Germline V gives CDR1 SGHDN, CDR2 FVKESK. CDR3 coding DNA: TGTGCCAGCAGCGACGTCGGCAGATACCATGAGCAGTTCTTC. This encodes CASSDVGRYHEQFF.

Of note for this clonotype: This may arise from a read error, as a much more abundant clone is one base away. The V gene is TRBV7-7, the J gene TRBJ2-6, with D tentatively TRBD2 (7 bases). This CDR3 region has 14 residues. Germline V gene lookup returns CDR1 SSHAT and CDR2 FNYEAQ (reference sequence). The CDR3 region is CASSPNAGANALTF. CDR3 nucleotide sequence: TGTGCTAGCAGCCCGAACGCGGGGGCCAACGCCCTGACTTTC.

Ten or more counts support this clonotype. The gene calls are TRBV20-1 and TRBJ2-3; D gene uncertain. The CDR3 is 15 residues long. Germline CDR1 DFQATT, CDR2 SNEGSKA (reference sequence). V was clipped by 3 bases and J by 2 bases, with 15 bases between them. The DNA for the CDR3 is TGCAGTGCTAGGGCCCCCCTTGTTAACACAGATACGCAGTATTTT. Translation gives CSARAPLVNTDTQYF.

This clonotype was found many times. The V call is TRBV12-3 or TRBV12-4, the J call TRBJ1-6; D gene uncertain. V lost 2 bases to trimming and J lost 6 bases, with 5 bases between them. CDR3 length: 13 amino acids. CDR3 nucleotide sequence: TGTGCCAGCAGTTTATCGGGTAATTCACCCCTCCACTTT. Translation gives CASSLSGNSPLHF.

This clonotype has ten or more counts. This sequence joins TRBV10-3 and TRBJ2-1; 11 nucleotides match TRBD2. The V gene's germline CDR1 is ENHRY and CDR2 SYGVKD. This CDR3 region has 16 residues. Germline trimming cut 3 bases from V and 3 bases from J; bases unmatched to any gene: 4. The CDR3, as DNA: TGTGCCATCAGTGACTCCGGGACTAGCGGCTACAATGAGCAGTTCTTC. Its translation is CAISDSGTSGYNEQFF.

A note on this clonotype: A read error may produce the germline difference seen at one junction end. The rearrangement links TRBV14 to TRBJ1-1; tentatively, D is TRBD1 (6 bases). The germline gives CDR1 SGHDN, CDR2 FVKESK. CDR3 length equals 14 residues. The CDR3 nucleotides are TGTGCCAGCAGCCAACTAGGGGGAGTCACTGGAGCTTTCTTT. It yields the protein CASSQLGGVTGAFF.

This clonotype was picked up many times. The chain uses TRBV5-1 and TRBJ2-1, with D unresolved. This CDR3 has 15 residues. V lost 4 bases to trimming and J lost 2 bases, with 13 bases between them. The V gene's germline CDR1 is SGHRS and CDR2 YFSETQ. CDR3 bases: TGCGCCAGCAGCCTGCCGACCGGTCCCTACAATGAGCAGTTCTTC. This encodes CASSLPTGPYNEQFF.

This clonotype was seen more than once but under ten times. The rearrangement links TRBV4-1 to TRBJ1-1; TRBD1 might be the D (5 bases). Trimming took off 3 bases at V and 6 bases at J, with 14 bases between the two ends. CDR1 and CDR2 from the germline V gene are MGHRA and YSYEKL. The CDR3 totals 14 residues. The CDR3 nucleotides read TGCGCCAGCAGCCATCCAGGGTATCACTCTGAAGCTTTCTTT. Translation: CASSHPGYHSEAFF.

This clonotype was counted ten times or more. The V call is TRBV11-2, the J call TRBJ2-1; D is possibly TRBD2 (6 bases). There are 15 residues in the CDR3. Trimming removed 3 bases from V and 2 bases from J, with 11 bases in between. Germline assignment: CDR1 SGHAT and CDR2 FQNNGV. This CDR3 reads CASSLGSGPYNEQFF. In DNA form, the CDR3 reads TGTGCCAGCAGCTTGGGTAGCGGCCCCTACAATGAGCAGTTCTTC. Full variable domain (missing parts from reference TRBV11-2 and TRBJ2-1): EAGVAQSPRYKIIEKRQSVAFWCNPISGHATLYWYQQILGQGPKLLIQFQNNGVVDDSQLPKDRFSAERLKGVDSTLKIQPAKLEDSAVYLCASSLGSGPYNEQFFGPGTRLTVL.